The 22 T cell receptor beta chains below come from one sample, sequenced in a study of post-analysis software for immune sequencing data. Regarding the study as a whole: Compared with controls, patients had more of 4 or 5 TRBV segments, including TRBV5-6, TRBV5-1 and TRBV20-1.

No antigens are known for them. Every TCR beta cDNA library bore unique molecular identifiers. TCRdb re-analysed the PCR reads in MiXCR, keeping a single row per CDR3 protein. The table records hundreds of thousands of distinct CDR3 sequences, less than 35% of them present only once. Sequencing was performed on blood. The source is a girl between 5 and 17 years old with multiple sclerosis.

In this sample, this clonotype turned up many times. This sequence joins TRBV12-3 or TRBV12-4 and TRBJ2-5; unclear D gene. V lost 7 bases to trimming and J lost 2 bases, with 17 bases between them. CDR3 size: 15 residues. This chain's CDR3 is CASTLQLGQQETQYF. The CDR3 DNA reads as TGTGCCAGCACCTTACAGCTAGGCCAACAAGAGACCCAGTACTTC.

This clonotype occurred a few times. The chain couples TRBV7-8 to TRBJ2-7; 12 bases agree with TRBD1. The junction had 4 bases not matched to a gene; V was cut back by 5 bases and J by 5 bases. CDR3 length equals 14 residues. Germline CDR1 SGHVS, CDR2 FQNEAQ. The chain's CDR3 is CASSRDRGRNEQYF. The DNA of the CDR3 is TGTGCCAGCAGCCGGGACAGGGGGCGCAACGAGCAGTACTTC.

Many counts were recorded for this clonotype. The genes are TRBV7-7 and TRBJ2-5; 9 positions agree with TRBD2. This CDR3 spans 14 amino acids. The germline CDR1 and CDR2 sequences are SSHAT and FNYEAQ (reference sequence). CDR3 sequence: CAVAGGPVQETQYF. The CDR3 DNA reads TGTGCGGTGGCGGGGGGGCCGGTCCAAGAGACCCAGTACTTC.

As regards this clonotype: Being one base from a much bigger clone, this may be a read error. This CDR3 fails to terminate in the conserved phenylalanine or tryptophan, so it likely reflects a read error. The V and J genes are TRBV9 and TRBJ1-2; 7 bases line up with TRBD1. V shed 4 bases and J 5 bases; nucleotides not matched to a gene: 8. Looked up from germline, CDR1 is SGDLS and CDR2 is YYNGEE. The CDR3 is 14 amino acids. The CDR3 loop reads CASSFGQAAYGYTV. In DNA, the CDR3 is TGTGCCAGCAGCTTCGGACAGGCTGCTTATGGCTACACCGTC.

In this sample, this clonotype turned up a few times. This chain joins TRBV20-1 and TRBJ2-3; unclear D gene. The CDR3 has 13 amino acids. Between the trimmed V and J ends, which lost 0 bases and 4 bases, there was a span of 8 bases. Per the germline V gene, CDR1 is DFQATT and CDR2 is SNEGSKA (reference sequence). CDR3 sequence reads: CSAREGYPDTQYF. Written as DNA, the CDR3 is TGCAGTGCTAGAGAAGGTTACCCAGATACGCAGTATTTT.

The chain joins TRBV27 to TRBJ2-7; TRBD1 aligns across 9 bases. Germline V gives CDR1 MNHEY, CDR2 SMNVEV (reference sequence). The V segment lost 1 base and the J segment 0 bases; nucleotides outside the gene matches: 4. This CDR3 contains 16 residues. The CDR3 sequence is CASSLLGDRASYEQYF. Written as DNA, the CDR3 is TGTGCCAGCAGTTTATTGGGGGACAGGGCCTCCTACGAGCAGTACTTC.

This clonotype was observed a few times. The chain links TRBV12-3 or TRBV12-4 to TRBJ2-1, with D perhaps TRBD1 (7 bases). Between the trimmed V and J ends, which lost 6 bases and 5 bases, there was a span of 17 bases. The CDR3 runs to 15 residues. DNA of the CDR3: TGTGCCAGCAGGGGGCGGAGGGGGCTACACAATGAGCAGTTCTTC. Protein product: CASRGRRGLHNEQFF.

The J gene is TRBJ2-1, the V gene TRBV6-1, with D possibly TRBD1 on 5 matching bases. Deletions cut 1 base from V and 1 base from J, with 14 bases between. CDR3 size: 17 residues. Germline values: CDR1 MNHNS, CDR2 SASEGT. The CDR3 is CASSEVFTRTSYNEQFF. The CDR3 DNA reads TGTGCCAGCAGTGAAGTCTTCACGCGGACATCCTACAATGAGCAGTTCTTC.

The DNA for the CDR3 is TGTGCCAGCAGAGCCCCCGGGACAGGGGGCCCTGCATCCAATGAGCAGTTCTTC. It translates to CASRAPGTGGPASNEQFF. V usage is TRBV6-1 and J usage is TRBJ2-1; 12 bases are shared with TRBD1. The V segment lost 6 bases and the J segment 6 bases; nucleotides outside the gene matches: 15. The CDR3 has 18 residues. Germline loops: CDR1 MNHNS, CDR2 SASEGT.

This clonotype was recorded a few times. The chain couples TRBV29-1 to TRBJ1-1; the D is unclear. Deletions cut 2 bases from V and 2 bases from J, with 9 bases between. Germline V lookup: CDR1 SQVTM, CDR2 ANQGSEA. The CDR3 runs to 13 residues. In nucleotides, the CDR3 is TGCAGCGTTGAACGGGTGGGAAACACTGAAGCTTTCTTT. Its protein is CSVERVGNTEAFF.

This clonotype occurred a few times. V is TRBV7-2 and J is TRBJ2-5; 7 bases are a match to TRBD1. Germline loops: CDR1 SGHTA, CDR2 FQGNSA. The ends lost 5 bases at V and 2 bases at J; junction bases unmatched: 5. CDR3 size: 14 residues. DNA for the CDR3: TGTGCCAGCAGCGAATACAGGGGACAAGAGACCCAGTACTTC. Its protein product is CASSEYRGQETQYF.

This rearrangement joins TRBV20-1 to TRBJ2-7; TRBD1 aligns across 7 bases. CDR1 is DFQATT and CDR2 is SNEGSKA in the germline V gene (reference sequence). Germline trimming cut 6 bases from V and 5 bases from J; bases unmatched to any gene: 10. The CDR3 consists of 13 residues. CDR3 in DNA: TGCAGTGCCTGGGGGACGACAGGGAACGAGCAGTACTTC. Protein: CSAWGTTGNEQYF.

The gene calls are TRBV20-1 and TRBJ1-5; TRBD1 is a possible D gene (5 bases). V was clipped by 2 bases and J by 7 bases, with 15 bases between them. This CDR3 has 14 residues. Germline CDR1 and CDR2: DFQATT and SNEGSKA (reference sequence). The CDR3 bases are TGCAGTGCTAGATATGGGGCTCCCGGGCAGCCCCAGCATTTT. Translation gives CSARYGAPGQPQHF.

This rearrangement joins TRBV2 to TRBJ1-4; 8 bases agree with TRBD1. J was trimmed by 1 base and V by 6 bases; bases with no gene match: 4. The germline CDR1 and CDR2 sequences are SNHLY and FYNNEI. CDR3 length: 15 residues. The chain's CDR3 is CASSYTGGTNEKLFF. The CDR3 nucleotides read TGTGCCAGCAGCTATACAGGGGGAACTAATGAAAAACTGTTTTTT.

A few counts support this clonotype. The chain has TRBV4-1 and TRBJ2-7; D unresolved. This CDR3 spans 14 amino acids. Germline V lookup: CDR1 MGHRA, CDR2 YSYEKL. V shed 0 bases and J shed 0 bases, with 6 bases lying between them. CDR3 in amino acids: CASSQEVSSYEQYF. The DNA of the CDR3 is TGCGCCAGCAGCCAAGAGGTCAGCTCCTACGAGCAGTACTTC.

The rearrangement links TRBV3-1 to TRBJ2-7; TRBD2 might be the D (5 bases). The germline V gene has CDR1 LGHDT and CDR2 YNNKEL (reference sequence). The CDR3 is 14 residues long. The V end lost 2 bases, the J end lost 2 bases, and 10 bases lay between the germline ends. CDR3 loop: CASSQRGFPYEQYF. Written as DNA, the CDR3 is TGTGCCAGCAGCCAACGAGGGTTTCCCTACGAGCAGTACTTC.

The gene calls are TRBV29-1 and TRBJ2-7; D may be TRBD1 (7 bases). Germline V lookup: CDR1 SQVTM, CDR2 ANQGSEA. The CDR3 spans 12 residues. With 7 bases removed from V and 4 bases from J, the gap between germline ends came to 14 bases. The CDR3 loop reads CSGTTGRYEQYF. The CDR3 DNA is TGCAGCGGGACGACAGGGAGGTACGAGCAGTACTTC.

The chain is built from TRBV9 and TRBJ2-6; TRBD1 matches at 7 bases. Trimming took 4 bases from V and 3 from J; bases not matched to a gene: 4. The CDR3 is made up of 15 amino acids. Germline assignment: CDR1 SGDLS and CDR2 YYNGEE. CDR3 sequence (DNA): TGTGCCAGCAGCCTGGGGACAGTTGGGGCCAACGTCCTGACTTTC. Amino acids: CASSLGTVGANVLTF.

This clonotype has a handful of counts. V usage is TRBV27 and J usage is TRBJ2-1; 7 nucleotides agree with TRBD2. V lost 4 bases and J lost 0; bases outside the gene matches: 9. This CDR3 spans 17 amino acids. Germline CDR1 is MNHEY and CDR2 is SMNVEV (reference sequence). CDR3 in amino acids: CASSSSGYSSSYNEQFF. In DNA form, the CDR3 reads TGTGCCAGCAGTTCTAGCGGTTACTCGAGCTCCTACAATGAGCAGTTCTTC.

In DNA, the CDR3 is TGCAGCTCCAAAACGGGACAGGGCCCTGAAGCTTTCTTT. It yields the protein CSSKTGQGPEAFF. This chain links TRBV29-1 with TRBJ1-1; 9 bases map to TRBD1. Germline-derived CDR1 and CDR2 are SQVTM and ANQGSEA. The CDR3 runs 13 residues. J lost 6 bases, V lost 8 bases, and 10 bases had no gene match.

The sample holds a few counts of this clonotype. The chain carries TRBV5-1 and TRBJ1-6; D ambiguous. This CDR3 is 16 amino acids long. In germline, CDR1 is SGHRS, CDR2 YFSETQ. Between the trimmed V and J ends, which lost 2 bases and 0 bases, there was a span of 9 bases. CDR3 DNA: TGCGCCAGCAGCTTCGAGGGAAGCTCCTATAATTCACCCCTCCACTTT. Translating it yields CASSFEGSSYNSPLHF.

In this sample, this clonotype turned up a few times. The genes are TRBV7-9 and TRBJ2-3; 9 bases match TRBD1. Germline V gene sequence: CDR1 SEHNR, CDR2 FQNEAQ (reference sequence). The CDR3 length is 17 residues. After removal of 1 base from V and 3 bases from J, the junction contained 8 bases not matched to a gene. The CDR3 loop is CASSLGGTGMRTDTQYF. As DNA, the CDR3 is TGTGCCAGCAGCTTAGGCGGGACAGGGATGAGGACAGATACGCAGTATTTT.